The T cell receptor (beta chain) under discussion was sequenced for a study of T-cell reconstitution after alpha-beta-depleted transplantation in children. The TCRbeta library incorporated unique molecular identifiers. Via MiXCR, TCRdb re-called the PCR reads, giving one row per CDR3 protein. This sample yields fewer than 20,000 distinct CDR3 sequences, of which over 5% are seen a single time; 6.9% belongs to the top ten. This clonotype was recorded at least ten times. As yet, its antigen is unknown. The germline CDR1 and CDR2 sequences are SGHAT and FQNNGV. CDR3 size: 15 residues. V was shortened by 6 bases and J by 4 bases, with 16 bases between the two germline ends. The study, taken as a whole, reports: Some patients' high day-60 TCRbeta diversity was traced to surviving recipient T cells and thymic progenitors. It was newly produced T cells that mostly accounted for T-cell counts and diversity one year after transplant. The study reportedly traced alpha-beta T cells about two months after transplant to several hundred expanded graft clones.

The sample here was PBMCs, taken before TCRalphabeta/CD19-depleted stem cell transplant. This clonotype was sampled from a boy between 10 and 17 years old with acute lymphoblastic leukemia, due to receive a stem cell transplant. The chain employs TRBV11-2 and TRBJ2-1, with D tentatively TRBD2 (6 bases). The CDR3 DNA is TGTGCCAGCAGGCACCGGGACTCACAATACAATGAGCAGTTCTTC. This encodes CASRHRDSQYNEQFF.